The T cell receptor beta chain described here comes from a study of patients and donors after allogeneic stem cell transplantation. This clonotype showed up many times. The CDR3 length is 15 residues. Germline-derived CDR1 and CDR2 are LGHNA and YNFKEQ. V was shortened by 2 bases and J by 5 bases, with 13 bases between the two germline ends. Each CDR3 protein is one row after TCRdb ran MiXCR on the RT-PCR reads. The sample includes about a million distinct CDR3 sequences, 18% of them seen just once. The receptor comes from a human donor who was either an allogeneic HSCT recipient or a stem cell or donor lymphocyte infusion donor (not recorded which). It is not recorded whose cells these are; they may come from a transplant donor. Sequencing used blood, either unsorted or a sorted T cell fraction (not recorded which). V gene TRBV4-2 combines with J gene TRBJ2-1; D is ambiguous. The chain's CDR3 is CASSQLMNENNEQFF. In nucleotides, the CDR3 is TGTGCCAGCAGCCAATTAATGAACGAGAACAATGAGCAGTTCTTC.